The clone carrying this T cell receptor beta chain was detected many times. Antigen specificity is unknown. This entry belongs to a study of breast tumors, draining lymph nodes, adjacent tissues. Study observations and caveats: That most tumor T cells come from lymph nodes remained unproven.

V was clipped by 3 bases and J by 4 bases; unmatched bases: 5. Germline CDR1 and CDR2: DFQATT and SNEGSKA (reference sequence). This CDR3 is 14 amino acids long. TCRdb re-called the multiplex PCR reads through MiXCR, storing one row per CDR3 protein. The data show 130,000 or so distinct CDR3 sequences, with 30% to 35% seen just once and approximately 2.2% held by the top ten. Breast cancer patients provided tissue from their axillary draining lymph nodes. This chain uses TRBV20-1 with TRBJ2-2; 7 bases align to TRBD1. The source of this sequence is a female donor with breast cancer. Some clones in this sample may be carry-over from other donors' samples. The sequencing sample was made of axillary lymph node tissue. The CDR3 nucleotides are TGCAGTGCTAGTAAACAGGGGCCCACCGGGGAGCTGTTTTTT. Protein product: CSASKQGPTGELFF.